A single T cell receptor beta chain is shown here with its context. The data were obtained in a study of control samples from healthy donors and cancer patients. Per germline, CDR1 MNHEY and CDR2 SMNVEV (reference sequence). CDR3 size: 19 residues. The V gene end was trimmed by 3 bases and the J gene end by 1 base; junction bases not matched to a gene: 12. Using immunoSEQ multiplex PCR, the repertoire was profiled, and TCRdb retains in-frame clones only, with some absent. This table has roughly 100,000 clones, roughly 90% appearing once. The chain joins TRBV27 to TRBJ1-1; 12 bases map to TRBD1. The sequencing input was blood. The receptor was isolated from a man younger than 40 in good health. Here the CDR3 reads CASSFGTGGRVYGNTEAFF. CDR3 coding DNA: TGTGCCAGCAGTTTCGGGACAGGGGGCCGAGTTTACGGGAACACTGAAGCTTTCTTT.